This T cell receptor beta chain was observed in a study of cytomegalovirus exposure and HLA in healthy donors. Findings of the study overall: Available immune exposure information covered CMV serostatus only.

This CDR3 region has 12 residues. Germline V gene data show CDR1 as LNHDA and CDR2 as SQIVND (reference sequence). V was clipped by 4 bases and J by 3 bases, with 7 bases between them. Primers for the PCR totalled 60 Vbeta and 13 Jbeta. The protocol was immunoSEQ multiplex PCR, while the TCRdb copy is restricted to in-frame clones and leaves out a portion. Here the sample table reports approximately 130,000 clones. Healthy people donating bone marrow made up the donors. Regarding this clone: Its target is unknown.

The sequence came from a woman aged 55-69 years in good health and CMV-seronegative. The chain combines TRBV19 with TRBJ2-7; D is unclear. The sequencing sample was made of PBMCs. The CDR3 coding sequence is TGTGCCAGTAGTACCTACGGCTACGAGCAGTACTTC. It yields the protein CASSTYGYEQYF.